This TCR beta chain was sequenced during a study of T-cell memory formation after mild COVID-19. After 5'RACE with constant-segment primers, TCR alpha and TCR beta cDNA libraries carrying sample barcodes and UMIs were obtained. One entry per CDR3 protein, called by TCRdb with MiXCR from the 5' RACE reads. In the table there are roughly 250,000 distinct CDR3 sequences, 16% of which are singletons. Notes on the study in general: A second wave expanding day 15 to 37 was CD4+-biased; contracting clones were balanced. Cross-reactive memory appears to have joined, as suggested by some responding clones showing up in pre-infection memory.

For this clonotype: What it recognizes is unknown.

This CDR3 has 15 residues. CDR1 and CDR2 (germline): LNHNV, YYDKDF (reference sequence). Trimming shortened V by 0 bases and J by 2 bases, and 8 bases separated the two germline ends. The chain carries TRBV15 and TRBJ1-3; D unclear. The receptor was derived from a man younger than 30 who had mild COVID-19 (a few samples of this study predate the infection). Cell type and time point are not known. Sequenced: PBMCs or a T cell subset sorted from them (not recorded which). CDR3 residues: CATSRDLKPGNTIYF. CDR3 bases: TGTGCCACCAGCAGAGATCTGAAGCCTGGAAACACCATATATTTT.